This T cell receptor (beta chain) was found in a study of T cell changes during pregnancy in multiple sclerosis. This clone was seen once. The CDR3 extends over 14 amino acids. From germline, CDR1 is SGHTA and CDR2 FQGNSA. V gave up 2 bases and J gave up 7 bases, with 12 bases separating them. Assay used: immunoSEQ multiplex PCR; TCRdb lists only in-frame clones, some missing. The sample records 55,000 to 85,000 clones, about nine tenths being singletons. This sequence was found in a female donor with multiple sclerosis, enrolled in a pregnancy study. Sample: peripheral blood, taken in the third trimester of pregnancy. The chain employs TRBV7-2 and TRBJ1-5; TRBD1 is a possible D gene (5 bases). DNA for the CDR3: TGTGCCAGCAGCTTAACGCCAGGGCGGCAGCCCCAGCATTTT. Protein: CASSLTPGRQPQHF.